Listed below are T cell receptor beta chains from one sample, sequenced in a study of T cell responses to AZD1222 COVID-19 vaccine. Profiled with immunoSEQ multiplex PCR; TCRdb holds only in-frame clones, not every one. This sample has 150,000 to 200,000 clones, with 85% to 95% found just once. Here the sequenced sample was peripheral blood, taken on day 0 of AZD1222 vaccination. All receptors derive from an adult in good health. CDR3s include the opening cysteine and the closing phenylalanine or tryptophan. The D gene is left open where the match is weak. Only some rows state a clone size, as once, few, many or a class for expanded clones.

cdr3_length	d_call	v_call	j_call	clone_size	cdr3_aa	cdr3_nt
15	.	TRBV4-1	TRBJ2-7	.	CASSQDWGLDYEQYF	TGCGCCAGCAGCCAAGATTGGGGGTTAGACTACGAGCAGTACTTC
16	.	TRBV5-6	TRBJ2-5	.	CASSLSGGALQETQYF	TGTGCCAGCAGCTTGTCTGGCGGGGCCCTCCAAGAGACCCAGTACTTC
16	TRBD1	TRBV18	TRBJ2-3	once	CASSLFGQGYTDTQYF	TGTGCCAGCTCACTTTTCGGACAGGGGTACACAGATACGCAGTATTTT
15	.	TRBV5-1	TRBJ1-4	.	CASSKGHPTNEKLFF	TGCGCCAGCAGCAAAGGACACCCAACTAATGAAAAACTGTTTTTT
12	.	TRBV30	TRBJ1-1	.	CAWRDQGSEAFF	TGTGCCTGGAGGGACCAGGGAAGTGAAGCTTTCTTT
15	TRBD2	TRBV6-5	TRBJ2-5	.	CASSRLAGGLETQYF	TGTGCCAGCAGTCGACTAGCGGGGGGGCTGGAGACCCAGTACTTC
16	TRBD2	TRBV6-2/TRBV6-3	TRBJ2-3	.	CASSPLLAVGPDTQYF	TGTGCCAGCAGCCCCCTACTAGCGGTTGGGCCAGATACGCAGTATTTT
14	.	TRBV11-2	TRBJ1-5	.	CASSDPGRNQPQHF	TGTGCCAGCAGCGACCCGGGCCGCAATCAGCCCCAGCATTTT
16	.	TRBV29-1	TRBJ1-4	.	CSVPPPRGRTNEKLFF	TGCAGCGTCCCTCCCCCTAGGGGCAGAACTAATGAAAAACTGTTTTTT
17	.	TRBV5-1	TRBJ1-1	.	CASSTRVPDLPTAEAFF	TGCGCCAGCAGCACCCGGGTCCCCGACCTTCCCACCGCTGAAGCTTTCTTT
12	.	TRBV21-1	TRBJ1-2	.	CASHPTGCGYTF	TGTGCCAGCCACCCCACAGGGTGTGGCTACACCTTC